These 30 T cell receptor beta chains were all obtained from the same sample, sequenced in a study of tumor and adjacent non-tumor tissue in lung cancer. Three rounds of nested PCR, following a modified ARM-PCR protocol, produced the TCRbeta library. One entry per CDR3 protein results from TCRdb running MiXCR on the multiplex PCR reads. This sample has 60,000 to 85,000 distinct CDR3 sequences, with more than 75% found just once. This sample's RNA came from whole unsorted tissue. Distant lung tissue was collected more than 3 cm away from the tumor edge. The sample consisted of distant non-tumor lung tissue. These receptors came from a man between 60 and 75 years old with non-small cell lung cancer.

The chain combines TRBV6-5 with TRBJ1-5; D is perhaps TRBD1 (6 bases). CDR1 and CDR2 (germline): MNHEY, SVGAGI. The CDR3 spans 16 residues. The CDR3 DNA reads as TGTGTCAGAAGTTCCGAGGTAACAGGGAAAGTTCAGCCCCAGCATTTT. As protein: CVRSSEVTGKVQPQHF.

CDR3 DNA: TGTGCAAGGAGTCCTAGCGATGCCTACAATGAGCAGTTCTTC. It yields the protein CARSPSDAYNEQFF. The gene calls are TRBV28 and TRBJ2-1, with D possibly matching TRBD2 (6 bases). This CDR3 has 14 residues. In germline, CDR1 is MDHEN, CDR2 SYDVKM.

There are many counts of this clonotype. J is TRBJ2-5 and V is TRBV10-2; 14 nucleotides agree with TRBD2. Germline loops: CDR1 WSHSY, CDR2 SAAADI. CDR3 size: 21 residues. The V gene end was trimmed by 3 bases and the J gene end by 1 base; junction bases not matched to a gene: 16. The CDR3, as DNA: TGCGCCAGCAGTGAAAGGATGCCGGGACTAGCGGGAGCCAAGTCCCAAGAGACCCAGTACTTC. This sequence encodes CASSERMPGLAGAKSQETQYF.

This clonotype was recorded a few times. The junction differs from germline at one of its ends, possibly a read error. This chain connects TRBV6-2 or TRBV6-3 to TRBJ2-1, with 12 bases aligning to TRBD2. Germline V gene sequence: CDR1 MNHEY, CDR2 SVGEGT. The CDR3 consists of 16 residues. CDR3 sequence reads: CTSRPRASGRGNELFF. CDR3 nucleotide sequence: TGTACCAGCAGACCCCGGGCTAGCGGGAGGGGCAATGAGCTGTTCTTC.

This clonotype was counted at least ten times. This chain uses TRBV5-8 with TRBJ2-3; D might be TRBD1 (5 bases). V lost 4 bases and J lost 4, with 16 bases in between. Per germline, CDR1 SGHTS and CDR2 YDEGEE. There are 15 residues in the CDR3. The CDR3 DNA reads TGTGCCAGCAGCGGAGACAGCGCCCCCGCAGATACGCAGTATTTT. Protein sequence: CASSGDSAPADTQYF. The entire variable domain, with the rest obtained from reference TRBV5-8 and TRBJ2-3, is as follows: EAGVTQSPTHLIKTRGQQATLRCSPISGHTSVYWYQQALGLGLQFLLWYDEGEERNRGNFPPRFSGRQFPNYSSELNVNALELEDSALYLCASSGDSAPADTQYFGPGTRLTVL.

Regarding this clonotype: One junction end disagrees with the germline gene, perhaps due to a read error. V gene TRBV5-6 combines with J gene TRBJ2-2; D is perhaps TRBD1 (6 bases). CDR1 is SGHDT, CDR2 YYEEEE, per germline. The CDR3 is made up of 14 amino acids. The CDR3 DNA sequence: TGTGCCAGCAGTTTGGCGTGGGGGCTCGGGGAGCTGTTTTTT. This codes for CASSLAWGLGELFF. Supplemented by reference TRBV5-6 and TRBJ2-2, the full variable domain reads DAGVTQSPTHLIKTRGQQVTLRCSPKSGHDTVSWYQQALGQGPQFIFQYYEEEERQRGNFPDRFSGHQFPNYSSELNVNALLLGDSALYLCASSLAWGLGELFFGEGSRLTVL.

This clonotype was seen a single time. The CDR3 DNA reads TGTGCCAGCAGCTTGGGAACGGACAGGGATTACAAAAACTTCCAGTACTTC. This encodes CASSLGTDRDYKNFQYF. The rearrangement uses TRBV5-4 and TRBJ2-4, with 8 bases aligning to TRBD1. With V trimmed by 0 bases and J by 13 bases, 18 bases remained unmatched. The CDR3 is 17 amino acids. Germline values: CDR1 SGHNT, CDR2 YYREEE (reference sequence).

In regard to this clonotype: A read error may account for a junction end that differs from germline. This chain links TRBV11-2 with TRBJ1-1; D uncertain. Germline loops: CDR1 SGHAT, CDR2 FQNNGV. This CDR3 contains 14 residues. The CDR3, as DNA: TGTGCCAGCAGCCTAGACCCGGGAGACCCTGATGCTTTCTTT. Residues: CASSLDPGDPDAFF. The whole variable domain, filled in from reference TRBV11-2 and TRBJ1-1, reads EAGVAQSPRYKIIEKRQSVAFWCNPISGHATLYWYQQILGQGPKLLIQFQNNGVVDDSQLPKDRFSAERLKGVDSTLKIQPAKLEDSAVYLCASSLDPGDPDAFFGQGTRLTVV.

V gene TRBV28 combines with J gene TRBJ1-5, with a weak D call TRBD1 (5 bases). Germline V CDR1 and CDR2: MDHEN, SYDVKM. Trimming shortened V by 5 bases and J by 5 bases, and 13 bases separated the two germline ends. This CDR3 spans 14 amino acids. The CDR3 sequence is CASSEFDRDQPQHF. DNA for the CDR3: TGTGCCAGCAGTGAATTTGACAGAGATCAGCCCCAGCATTTT.

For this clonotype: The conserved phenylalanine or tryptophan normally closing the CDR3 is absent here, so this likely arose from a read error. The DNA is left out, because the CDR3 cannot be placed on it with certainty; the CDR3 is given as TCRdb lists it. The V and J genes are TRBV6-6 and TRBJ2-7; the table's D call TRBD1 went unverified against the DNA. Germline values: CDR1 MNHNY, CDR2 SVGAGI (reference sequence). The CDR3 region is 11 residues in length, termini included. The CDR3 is CASSDSYEQKS.

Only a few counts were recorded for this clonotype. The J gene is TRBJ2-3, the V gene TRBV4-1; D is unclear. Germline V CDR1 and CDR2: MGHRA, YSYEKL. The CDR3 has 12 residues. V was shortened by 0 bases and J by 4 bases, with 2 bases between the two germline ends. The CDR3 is CASSQEADTQYF. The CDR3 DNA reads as TGCGCCAGCAGCCAAGAGGCAGATACGCAGTATTTT.

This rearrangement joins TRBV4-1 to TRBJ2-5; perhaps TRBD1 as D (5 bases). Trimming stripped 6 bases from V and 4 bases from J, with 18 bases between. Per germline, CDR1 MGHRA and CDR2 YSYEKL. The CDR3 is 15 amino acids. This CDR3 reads CASSQAHQGRETQYF. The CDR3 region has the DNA TGCGCCAGCAGTCAGGCTCACCAGGGAAGAGAGACCCAGTACTTC.

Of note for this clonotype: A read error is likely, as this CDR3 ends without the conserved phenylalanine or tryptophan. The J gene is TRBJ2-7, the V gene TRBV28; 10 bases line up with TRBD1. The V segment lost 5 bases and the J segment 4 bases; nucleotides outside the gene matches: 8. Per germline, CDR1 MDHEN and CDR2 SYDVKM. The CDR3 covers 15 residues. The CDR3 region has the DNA TGTGCCAGCAGTGGTTCGGGACAGGGGATTTACGAGCAGTACTAC. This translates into CASSGSGQGIYEQYY.

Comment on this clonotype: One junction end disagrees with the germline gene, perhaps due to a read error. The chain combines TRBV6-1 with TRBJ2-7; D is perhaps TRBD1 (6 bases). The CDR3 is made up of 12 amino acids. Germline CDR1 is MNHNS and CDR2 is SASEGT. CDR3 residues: CARSERDTVVDF. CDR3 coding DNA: TGTGCACGCAGCGAAAGGGACACGGTGGTAGACTTC.

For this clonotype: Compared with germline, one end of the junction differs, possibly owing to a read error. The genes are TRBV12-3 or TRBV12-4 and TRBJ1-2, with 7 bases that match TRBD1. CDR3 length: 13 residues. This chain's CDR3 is CASSLGGGYDYTF. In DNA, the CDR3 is TGTGCCAGCAGTTTAGGAGGGGGCTATGACTACACCTTC.

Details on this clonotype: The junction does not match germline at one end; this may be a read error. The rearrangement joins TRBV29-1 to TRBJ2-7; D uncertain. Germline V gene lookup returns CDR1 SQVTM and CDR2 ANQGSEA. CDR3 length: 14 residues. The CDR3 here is CSVYTETSSYDQYF. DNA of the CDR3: TGCAGCGTATACACCGAGACCAGTAGCTACGATCAGTACTTC.

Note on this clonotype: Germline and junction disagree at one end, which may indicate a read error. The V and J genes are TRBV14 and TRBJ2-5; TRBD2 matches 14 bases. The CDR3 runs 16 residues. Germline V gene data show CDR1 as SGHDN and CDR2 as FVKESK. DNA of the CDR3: TGTGCTAGCAACCGCTGGACTAGCGGGAGGCAAGAGACCCAGTACTTT. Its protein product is CASNRWTSGRQETQYF.

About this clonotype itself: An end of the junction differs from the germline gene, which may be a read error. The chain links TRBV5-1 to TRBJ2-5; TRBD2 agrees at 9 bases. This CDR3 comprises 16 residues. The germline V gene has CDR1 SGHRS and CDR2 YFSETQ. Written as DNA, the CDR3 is TGCGCCAGCAGGCTGACTAGCGGCAGTCGGGGAGAGACCGAGTACTTC. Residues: CASRLTSGSRGETEYF.

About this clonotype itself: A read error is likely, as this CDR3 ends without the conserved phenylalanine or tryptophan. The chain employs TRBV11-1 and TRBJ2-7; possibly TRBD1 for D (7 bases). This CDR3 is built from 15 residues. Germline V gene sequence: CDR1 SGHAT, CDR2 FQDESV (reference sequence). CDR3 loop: CASSLDQGGRYGQYS. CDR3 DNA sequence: TGTGCGAGCAGCTTAGACCAGGGGGGCCGCTACGGGCAGTACTCC.

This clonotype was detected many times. CDR3 in amino acids: CASRPRGQGISPLHF. The CDR3 DNA sequence: TGTGCCAGCCGTCCAAGGGGACAGGGAATTTCACCCCTCCACTTT. The J gene is TRBJ1-6, the V gene TRBV2; 9 bases are a match to TRBD1. This CDR3 has 15 residues. CDR1 is SNHLY and CDR2 is FYNNEI in the germline V gene. With 8 bases clipped from V and 9 bases from J, the junction kept 11 bases outside the gene matches.

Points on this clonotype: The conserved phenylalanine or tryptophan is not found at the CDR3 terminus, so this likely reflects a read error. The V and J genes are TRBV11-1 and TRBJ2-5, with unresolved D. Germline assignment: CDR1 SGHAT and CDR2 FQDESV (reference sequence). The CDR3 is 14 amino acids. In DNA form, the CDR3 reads TGTGCAAGCAGCGAAGACACGTACCAAGAGACCCAGTACTCC. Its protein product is CASSEDTYQETQYS.

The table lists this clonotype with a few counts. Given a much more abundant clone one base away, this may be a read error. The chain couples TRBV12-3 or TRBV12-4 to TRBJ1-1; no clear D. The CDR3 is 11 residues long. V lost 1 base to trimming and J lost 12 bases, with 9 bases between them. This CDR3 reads CASSLGVVTFF. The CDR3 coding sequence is TGTGCCAGCAGTTTAGGAGTGGTCACTTTCTTT.

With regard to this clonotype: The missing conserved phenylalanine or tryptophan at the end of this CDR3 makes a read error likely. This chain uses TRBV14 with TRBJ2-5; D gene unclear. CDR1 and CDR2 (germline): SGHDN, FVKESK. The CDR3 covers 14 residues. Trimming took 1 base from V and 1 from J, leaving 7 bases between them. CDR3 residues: CASSQVRGQETQYL. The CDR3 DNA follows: TGTGCCAGCAGCCAAGTCCGAGGCCAAGAGACCCAGTACCTC.

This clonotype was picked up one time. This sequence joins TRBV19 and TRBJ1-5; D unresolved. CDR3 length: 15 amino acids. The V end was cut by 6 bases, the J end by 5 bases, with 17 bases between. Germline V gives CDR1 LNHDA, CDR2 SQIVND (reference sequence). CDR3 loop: CASSVQWVGYQPQHF. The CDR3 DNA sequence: TGTGCCAGTAGCGTACAGTGGGTGGGCTATCAGCCCCAGCATTTT.

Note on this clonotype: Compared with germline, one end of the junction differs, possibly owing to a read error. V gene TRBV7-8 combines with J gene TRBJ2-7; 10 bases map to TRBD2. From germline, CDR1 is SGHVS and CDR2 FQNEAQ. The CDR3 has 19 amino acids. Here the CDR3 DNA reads TGTGCCGGCAGCCCGAAGGGACTAGCGTTGGTACAGAGCTCCTACGAGCAGTACTTC. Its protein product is CAGSPKGLALVQSSYEQYF.

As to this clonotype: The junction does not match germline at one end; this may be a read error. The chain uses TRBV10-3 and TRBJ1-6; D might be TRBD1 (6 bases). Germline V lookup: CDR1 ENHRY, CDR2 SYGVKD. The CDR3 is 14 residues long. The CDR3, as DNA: TGTGCTATCAGAGGGGGTAACTCTAATACACCCCTCCACTTT. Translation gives CAIRGGNSNTPLHF.

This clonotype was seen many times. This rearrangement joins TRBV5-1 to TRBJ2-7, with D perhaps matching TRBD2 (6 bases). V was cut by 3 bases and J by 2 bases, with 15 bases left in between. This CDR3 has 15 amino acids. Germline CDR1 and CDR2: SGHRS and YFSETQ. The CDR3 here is CASSSEGGRTYEQYF. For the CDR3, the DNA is TGCGCCAGCAGCTCGGAGGGCGGTCGGACCTACGAGCAGTACTTC.

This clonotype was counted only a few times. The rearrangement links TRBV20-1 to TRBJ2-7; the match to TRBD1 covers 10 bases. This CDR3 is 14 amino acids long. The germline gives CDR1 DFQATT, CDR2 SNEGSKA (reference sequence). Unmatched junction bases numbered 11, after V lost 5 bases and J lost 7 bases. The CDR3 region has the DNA TGCAGTGCTCCCCGGGACAGGGGATCCCATGAGCAGTACTTC. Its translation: CSAPRDRGSHEQYF.

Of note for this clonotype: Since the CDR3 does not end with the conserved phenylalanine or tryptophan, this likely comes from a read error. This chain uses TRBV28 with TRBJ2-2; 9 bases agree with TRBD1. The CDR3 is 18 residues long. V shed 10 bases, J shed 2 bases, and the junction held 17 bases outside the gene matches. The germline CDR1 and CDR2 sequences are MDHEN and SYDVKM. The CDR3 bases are TGTGCCAACACGCCGACAACAGGGGGCCGGACAAACACCGGGGAGCTGTTTTAT. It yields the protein CANTPTTGGRTNTGELFY.

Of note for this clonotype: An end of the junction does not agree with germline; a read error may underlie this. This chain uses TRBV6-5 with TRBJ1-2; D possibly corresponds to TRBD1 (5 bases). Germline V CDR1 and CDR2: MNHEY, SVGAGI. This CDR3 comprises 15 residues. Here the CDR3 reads CANSYSNQGWYGYTF. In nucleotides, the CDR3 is TGTGCCAACAGTTACTCCAACCAGGGATGGTATGGCTACACCTTT.